This T cell receptor (beta chain) was captured by sequencing in a study of T cells in localized non-small cell lung cancer. The junction had 14 bases not matched to a gene; V was cut back by 5 bases and J by 5 bases. The length of the CDR3 is 17 residues. The germline CDR1 and CDR2 sequences are SGHNT and YENEEA. Profiled with immunoSEQ multiplex PCR; TCRdb holds only in-frame clones, not every one. Among about 53,000 clones listed, roughly 88% were seen once. The chain couples TRBV11-3 to TRBJ2-5, with 10 nucleotides matching TRBD2. The clonotype comes from a man aged 40-75 years with stage III lung adenocarcinoma. This specimen consisted of peripheral blood mononuclear cells, obtained before any cancer treatment. CDR3 nucleotide sequence: TGTGCCAGCAGCGACCCAGCGGGAGGGCTGTTCGGGGAGACCCAGTACTTC. Translated, it gives CASSDPAGGLFGETQYF. Full variable domain (outside the CDR3, taken from reference TRBV11-3 and TRBJ2-5): EAGVVQSPRYKIIEKKQPVAFWCNPISGHNTLYWYLQNLGQGPELLIRYENEEAVDDSQLPKDRFSAERLKGVDSTLKIQPAELGDSAVYLCASSDPAGGLFGETQYFGPGTRLLVL.